The 9 T cell receptor beta chains below come from one sample, sequenced in a study of cytotoxic CD8 clonotypes in ibrutinib-treated CLL. The data were produced by immunoSEQ multiplex PCR, yet TCRdb's version contains in-frame clones alone and is incomplete. The sample holds about 300,000 clones, approximately 76% seen once. The sequencing used PBMCs, collected at disease progression, from a patient treated with ibrutinib. The receptors shown here come from a human donor with chronic lymphocytic leukemia.

This chain uses TRBV11-2 with TRBJ1-5; TRBD1 agrees at 8 bases. The CDR3 totals 14 residues. Germline-derived CDR1 and CDR2 are SGHAT and FQNNGV. J gave up 2 bases and V 5 bases, and 2 bases lay outside the gene matches. CDR3 amino acids: CASSLDRGNQPQHF. DNA of the CDR3: TGTGCCAGCAGCCTGGACAGGGGCAATCAGCCCCAGCATTTT.

The chain recombines TRBV5-5 with TRBJ2-7; 8 bases line up with TRBD1. Germline V gene lookup returns CDR1 SGHKS and CDR2 YYEKEE (reference sequence). The CDR3 extends over 16 amino acids. The trim removed 5 bases at V and 2 bases at J, leaving 12 bases unmatched. In DNA, the CDR3 is TGTGCCAGCAGTGGAGGACAGGGCCCTTTACCCTACGAGCAGTACTTC. Translated: CASSGGQGPLPYEQYF.

This chain's CDR3 is CASSLGGLYEQYF. CDR3 in DNA: TGTGCCAGCAGTCTCGGGGGGCTTTACGAGCAGTACTTC. The J gene is TRBJ2-5, the V gene TRBV11-2; maybe TRBD2 (7 bases). The J call is uncertain, as TRBJ2-7 better fits the DNA end. The germline gives CDR1 SGHAT, CDR2 FQNNGV. CDR3 length: 13 residues.

V and J are TRBV9 and TRBJ1-6; D perhaps matches TRBD1 (5 bases). The germline gives CDR1 SGDLS, CDR2 YYNGEE. Trimming took off 6 bases at V and 7 bases at J, with 14 bases between the two ends. The CDR3 contains 14 residues. CDR3 protein: CASTGAGYNSPLHF. CDR3 bases: TGTGCCAGCACGGGTGCAGGGTACAATTCACCCCTCCACTTT. The whole variable domain, filled in from reference TRBV9 and TRBJ1-6, reads DSGVTQTPKHLITATGQRVTLRCSPRSGDLSVYWYQQSLDQGLQFLIQYYNGEERAKGNILERFSAQQFPDLHSELNLSSLELGDSALYFCASTGAGYNSPLHFGNGTRLTVT.

The table lists this clone with a count of one. V is TRBV5-6 and J is TRBJ1-6; D might be TRBD1 (5 bases). From germline, CDR1 is SGHDT and CDR2 YYEEEE. The CDR3 runs 18 residues. The ends were cut back, 3 bases at V and 0 bases at J, with 16 bases in the middle. CDR3 region: CASSSLQGASSYNSPLHF. CDR3 sequence (DNA): TGTGCCAGCAGCTCCCTTCAGGGCGCGAGCTCCTATAATTCACCCCTCCACTTT.

The chain couples TRBV9 to TRBJ2-5; TRBD1 matches at 8 bases. The trim removed 0 bases at V and 1 base at J, leaving 2 bases unmatched. This CDR3 spans 15 amino acids. Germline V gene sequence: CDR1 SGDLS, CDR2 YYNGEE. Here the CDR3 reads CASSVGDRGQETQYF. CDR3 DNA sequence: TGTGCCAGCAGCGTAGGTGACAGGGGCCAAGAGACCCAGTACTTC.

The J gene is TRBJ2-7, the V gene TRBV5-1, with 7 positions matching TRBD2. The CDR3 has 17 residues. CDR1 and CDR2 (germline): SGHRS, YFSETQ. V lost 0 bases, J lost 3 bases, and 12 bases stayed unmatched. In DNA form, the CDR3 reads TGCGCCAGCAGCTTGGGTCCCAGGACTAGAACGCTCTACGAGCAGTACTTC. Encoded protein: CASSLGPRTRTLYEQYF.

The CDR3 DNA reads TGTGCCAGCATTAGGACAGGGTTTCAAGAGACCCAGTACTTC. Translation gives CASIRTGFQETQYF. J is TRBJ2-5 and V is TRBV7-9; 8 positions match TRBD1. The CDR3 length is 14 residues. The ends lost 7 bases at V and 2 bases at J; junction bases unmatched: 6. Germline V gives CDR1 SEHNR, CDR2 FQNEAQ (reference sequence).

The chain employs TRBV2 and TRBJ1-5; 7 nucleotides align to TRBD1. V gave up 6 bases and J gave up 2 bases; unmatched junction bases: 7. The CDR3 is 15 residues long. From germline, CDR1 is SNHLY and CDR2 FYNNEI. CDR3 sequence: CASSGTGVGNQPQHF. The CDR3, as DNA: TGTGCCAGCAGCGGCACAGGGGTCGGCAATCAGCCCCAGCATTTT. Combining the CDR3 with reference TRBV2 and TRBJ1-5 gives the whole variable domain EPEVTQTPSHQVTQMGQEVILRCVPISNHLYFYWYRQILGQKVEFLVSFYNNEISEKSEIFDDQFSVERPDGSNFTLKIRSTKLEDSAMYFCASSGTGVGNQPQHFGDGTRLSIL.